The 2 T cell receptor beta chains in this list originate from one sample, sequenced in a study of neurological immune-mediated disorders. TCRdb passed the 5' RACE reads through MiXCR, listing each CDR3 protein once. The data hold roughly 80,000 distinct CDR3 sequences, with 17% observed a single time. The material sequenced was PBMCs. Source of these receptors: a woman in her forties in good health.

This clonotype appeared many times. The chain employs TRBV12-3 or TRBV12-4 and TRBJ1-4, with unresolved D. The V end lost 8 bases, the J end lost 4 bases, and 8 bases lay between the germline ends. The CDR3 totals 12 residues. The CDR3 region has the DNA TGTGCCAGCGCGGACGGTAATGAAAAACTGTTTTTT. Residues: CASADGNEKLFF.

This clonotype was detected many times. The genes are TRBV5-1 and TRBJ2-1, with 7 nucleotides matching TRBD2. CDR1 is SGHRS and CDR2 is YFSETQ in the germline V gene. The CDR3 totals 15 residues. V shed 0 bases, J shed 4 bases, and the junction held 4 bases outside the gene matches. CDR3 sequence reads: CASSLAPGLYNEQFF. In DNA form, the CDR3 reads TGCGCCAGCAGCTTGGCCCCGGGACTATACAATGAGCAGTTCTTC.